This T cell receptor (beta chain) came from a study of cytomegalovirus exposure and HLA in healthy donors listed by TCRdb under 2017. About the investigation overall: According to an earlier analysis of several hundred of the donors, roughly 180 million T cells yielded approximately 120 million unique TCR beta sequences and about 300 Gb of sequence data. An early release that covered about 600 HLA-typed donors contained about 300 gigabases of sequencing data and 65 million to 100 million unique TCR sequences. Of the approximately 400 genotyped donors, around 81% fell in the genetic ancestry cluster associated with self-reported Caucasian donors. The study aimed to test whether cataloging public T cell receptors could reveal signatures of past pathogen exposure. The study used immunosequencing to profile the T cell repertoires of around 600 subjects and linked those repertoires to cytomegalovirus serostatus. In addition to the first cohort of 500 to 850 subjects, a separate validation cohort of approximately 130 different subjects was used. The study combined high-throughput TCR immunosequencing, statistical association of individual TCRs with disease status, and machine learning to predict cytomegalovirus infection status. In a later analysis, previously published TCR beta repertoires from several hundred donors were re-analyzed and high-resolution HLA genotyping was added so that TCR occurrence patterns could be studied. The later analysis used no new phenotypic data to find candidate immune exposures, relying instead on TCR beta sequences and their occurrence across donors. In an earlier analysis of 587 of the donors, high-throughput TCR beta sequencing was used to judge whether each TCR beta V gene segment behaved as functional or pseudogenic. Donor age, sex, ethnicity and CMV serostatus were collected together with the repertoire data. A later genetic analysis used genome-wide SNP genotypes for about three fifths of the 666 donors, treating that subset as a discovery cohort. Every repertoire in the discovery cohort had been generated on one and the same sequencing platform. Class I and class II HLA loci were covered by the typing at four-digit resolution. The number of typed donors differed by locus: 629-630 for A, B, C, DRB1 and DQB1; 500 to 550 for DQA1; 606 for DPA1; and about 470 for DPB1. About five DR-DQ haplotypes were treated as single units for association and clustering because of strong linkage in the cohort. Among roughly 400 genotyped donors of the cohort, an average of approximately 240,000 unique TCR beta nucleotide sequences were sequenced per donor, roughly a sixth of them non-productive. On the study overall, not on this receptor specifically: The only immune exposure information available for the cohort was CMV serostatus. While some public TCRs were present in many individuals, most TCR sequences turned up only very rarely across donors. Only TCR beta chains were sequenced in this cohort, and the absence of alpha or paired-chain data limited detectable features. Several of the top co-occurrence clusters appeared to be linked to parvovirus B19, influenza, CMV and Epstein-Barr virus, according to a later analysis. Correlated functional status among segregating V segments might reflect linkage disequilibrium, but an unknown experimental factor could not be ruled out. The 87-base-pair reads could not distinguish some IMGT-functional V segments, including TRBV6-2 and TRBV6-3, so those segments were excluded. The authors suggested that the approach could potentially be extended to other disease states and immunological phenotypes. The study listed 150 to 200 TCR beta chains as associated with cytomegalovirus. Cytomegalovirus status was reported to be diagnosed by the classifier with high specificity and sensitivity in both the original and validation cohorts. According to a later analysis, TCR association rates differed among HLA loci, with DRB1 alleles showing the most associated TCRs and HLA-C alleles showing the fewest. Sequencing depth was assumed to be roughly uniform across donors in the presence/absence analyses, though that assumption may not hold. When HLA alleles, especially DR and DQ, strongly co-occurred, TCR associations were difficult to assign to individual alleles. A later genetic analysis associated a missense DCLRE1C variant with V-gene and J-gene trimming of TCR beta chains, and an independent cohort replicated the association. A further reported finding was that TCR beta sequences accurately predicted the HLA-A and HLA-B alleles for most subjects in the first cohort. At a false discovery rate of 0.05, a later analysis linked 16,000 or so TCR beta sequences to specific HLA alleles. A few of the identified cytomegalovirus-associated TCR beta chains were confirmed in vitro to be specific for cytomegalovirus antigens. In a later genetic analysis, fewer N-insertions in productive TCRs were reported among donors in an Asian-associated ancestry cluster than the approximately 710-donor mean. Because counts were too low, more than 15 rarely observed V segments, including chromosome 9 orphons, were left out of the earlier analysis of 587 of the donors. According to a later analysis, most CMV-associated TCR beta chains appeared to be HLA-restricted, and the HLA associations seemed to be driven largely by CMV exposure. Compared with equally common non-associated chains, HLA-associated TCR beta chains in a later analysis were more clonally expanded and had lower generation probabilities. Because HLA typing was unavailable for some donors at each locus, only the typed subset was used in association tests. In an earlier analysis of some 500 of the donors, most TCR beta V segments were observed in productive rearrangements about 90% or about 30% of the time, broadly matching IMGT annotations. A cluster of highly shared sequence variants was judged likely to be a technical artifact of the sequencing pipeline.

Comment on this clone: Which antigen it targets is not known.

The library was obtained by the immunoSEQ multiplex PCR assay. A mixture of 60 forward primers for TCR Vbeta segments and 13 reverse primers for TCR Jbeta segments was used in the multiplex PCR. A multiplex PCR assay on genomic DNA amplified the CDR3 region of rearranged TCR beta genes. The Illumina HiSeq System was used to sequence the amplified TCR beta libraries as 87-base-pair reads. The published analysis was carried out like this. In a later analysis, tens of millions of unique TCR beta chains were counted across the roughly 670 repertoires, and approximately 9.9 million of these chains were shared by at least two donors. To remove PCR and sequencing errors, raw reads were error-corrected and collapsed into unique sequences using a nearest-neighbor algorithm that merged closely related sequences. CDR3 sequences were aligned to IMGT reference sequences to assign V, D and J gene segments. For a sequence to be retained, a match of at least six nucleotides was required to both a V gene segment and a J gene segment. Rearrangements were classified as productive when the CDR3 lacked stop codons and remained in frame with V and J, and all other rearrangements were classified as non-productive. Following IMGT convention, CDR3 was defined as the stretch from the second conserved V-encoded cysteine to the conserved J-encoded phenylalanine. Sequences without an unambiguous match to a single V gene segment were excluded from the earlier analysis of a few hundred of the donors. In an earlier analysis of some 590 of the donors, a V segment was called functional when productive rearrangements were above 56.7%, and segregating when the standard deviation between donors exceeded 5%. A statistical classification framework was built to diagnose cytomegalovirus status from the catalog of TCR beta chain sequences. V and J gene assignment, in a later analysis, came from comparing TCR nucleotide sequences with IMGT/GENE-DB human TR gene sequences. Using the TCRdist pipeline, a later analysis assigned CDR3 sequences along with most-parsimonious VDJ recombination scenarios. In a later analysis, every TCR beta chain was defined by the combination of its CDR3 amino acid sequence and its V-gene family, and reads without a unique V-gene family were dropped. As a way to deal with suspected cross-contamination and a sequencing artifact, a later analysis dropped hundreds of nucleotide sequences that were highly shared and had low generation probability. In a later analysis, a clonal expansion index was calculated for each public chain from normalized within-repertoire ranks of inferred template counts. Generation probabilities in a later analysis came from a VDJ recombination model fitted to out-of-frame rearrangements, and those results were checked against IGoR. A later analysis scored TCR-TCR, TCR-HLA and TCR-CMV co-occurrence with hypergeometric tests, applying a repertoire-size bias correction to TCR pairs. In a later analysis, false discovery rates were estimated by permuting HLA or CMV assignments 20 times. In a later analysis, co-occurring TCRs were grouped using DBSCAN, with TCRdist sequence similarity added in when clustering inside HLA-allele-positive subsets. For co-occurrence clustering, repertoires with fewer than 30,000 or more than 120,000 public chains were excluded, along with roughly 5 repertoires with anomalous nucleotide sharing. TCRdb provides this immuneACCESS table in a form limited to in-frame rearrangements. Some clones are lacking; in checked studies, under half of them reflect an unresolved V gene, and why the rest are absent is not known. The V and J calls and the clone size are those of that table, but D and trimming were determined from the DNA. The table for this sample records under 150,000 clones. Approximately 1.9% of the sample rests with the top ten.

The cohort consisted of 650 to 700 healthy bone marrow donors. All cohort members were sampled while nominally healthy, although unrecorded immune exposures were likely present. The donor was CMV seronegative and belonged to the group of under 400 seronegative cohort members. Each donor provided a peripheral blood sample, and peripheral blood mononuclear cells were used for TCR beta sequencing. The Qiagen DNeasy Blood Extraction Kit was used to extract genomic DNA from the blood cell samples. Germline trimming: 1 base from V, 6 bases from J; junction bases outside gene matches: 10. CDR1 and CDR2 were assigned from the germline V gene (reference sequence) as MNHEY and SMNVEV. The CDR3 spans 16 residues, from the cysteine through the phenylalanine. Here the CDR3 DNA is all that survives: 48 bases in frame from base 1.

The chain is made from TRBV27 and TRBJ1-1; TRBD1 fits 8 bases in the junction. The source material was PBMCs. The receptor comes from a woman aged 60-75 years in good health and CMV-seronegative. The CDR3 is CASSLFGRTGRPEAFF. The nucleotide sequence is given as TGTGCCAGCAGTTTATTCGGTAGGACAGGGAGACCTGAAGCTTTCTTT.